Listed here are 4 T cell receptor beta chains from one sample, sequenced in a study of blood T cell repertoires in COVID-19. Using immunoSEQ multiplex PCR, the repertoire was profiled, and TCRdb retains in-frame clones only, with some absent. The table includes approximately 84,000 clones, around three quarters detected once. Sequenced: peripheral blood. These receptors all stem from a man aged 50 or older with active or convalescent COVID-19.

This chain connects TRBV5-4 to TRBJ2-3; a weak D match, TRBD1 (5 bases). This CDR3 contains 16 residues. Trimming took 0 bases from V and 9 from J, leaving 20 bases between them. Germline V gene data show CDR1 as SGHNT and CDR2 as YYREEE (reference sequence). The CDR3 reads CASSLETQRQKRTQYF. The CDR3 nucleotides are TGTGCCAGCAGCTTGGAGACGCAACGACAGAAACGCACGCAGTATTTT.

CDR3 DNA sequence: TGTGCCAGCAGCCAAAGGGGGACAGGGGTCAAGACTGAAGCTTTCTTT. It specifies CASSQRGTGVKTEAFF. This rearrangement joins TRBV3-1 (or the pseudogene TRBV3-2) to TRBJ1-1, with TRBD1 matching over 10 bases. Trimming cost V 2 bases and J 5 bases; bases outside gene matches: 8. Germline V gene sequence: CDR1 LGHDT, CDR2 YNNKEL (reference sequence). The CDR3 totals 16 residues.

The genes are TRBV6-5 and TRBJ1-2; the D is unclear. The CDR3 has 14 amino acids. The V end was cut by 0 bases, the J end by 0 bases, with 5 bases between. Looked up from germline, CDR1 is MNHEY and CDR2 is SVGAGI. The CDR3 DNA reads as TGTGCCAGCAGTTACTCGAGCCCTAACTATGGCTACACCTTC. Protein product: CASSYSSPNYGYTF.

The genes are TRBV6-5 and TRBJ1-1; perhaps TRBD1 as D (6 bases). This CDR3 is 11 amino acids long. Germline V gene sequence: CDR1 MNHEY, CDR2 SVGAGI. V gave up 5 bases and J gave up 11 bases, with 12 bases separating them. As DNA, the CDR3 is TGTGCCAGCAGTAACGGACAGATTGCTTTCTTT. Its translation: CASSNGQIAFF.